The sequence of this TCR beta chain was determined in a study of post-analysis software for immune sequencing data. As for the study in general: Relapsing-remitting, secondary progressive and progressive-relapsing multiple sclerosis courses were included. Notes on the study in general: Controls had lower frequencies than patients of about 5 TRBV segments, which included TRBV5-6, TRBV5-1 and TRBV20-1. There was significantly lower normalized Chao1 diversity in multiple sclerosis patients than in controls.

The TCR beta cDNA libraries carried unique molecular identifiers. Via MiXCR, TCRdb re-called the PCR reads, giving one row per CDR3 protein. The data contain 150,000 to 200,000 distinct CDR3 sequences, around 28% of them singletons. A few counts support this clonotype. What it recognizes is unknown. V dropped 5 bases and J dropped 3 bases, with 20 bases sitting between them. CDR1 is MNHEY and CDR2 is SMNVEV in the germline V gene (reference sequence). The CDR3 spans 16 residues. V is TRBV27 and J is TRBJ2-7; D uncertain. The receptor was isolated from a girl aged 10 to 17 with multiple sclerosis. Sequenced material: blood. The CDR3 DNA follows: TGTGCCAGCAGTCCACAAACCACGCGGTCTTACTACGAGCAGTACTTC. Protein product: CASSPQTTRSYYEQYF.